Listed below are T cell receptor beta chains from one sample, sequenced in a study of blood T cell repertoires in COVID-19. Some clones are missing from TCRdb's copy, which holds only in-frame ones; the method was immunoSEQ multiplex PCR. The sample has 130,000 to 150,000 clones; roughly 90% are singletons. Sequencing was performed on PBMCs or T cells enriched from blood (not recorded which). Receptors originate from a woman aged 25 to 39 with acute COVID-19. Each CDR3 is given without its conserved first and last residue.

v_call cdr3_aa
TRBV10-3 AISDSPTEGYT
TRBV11-2 ASSPGLSSWGDTQY
TRBV10-1 ASSPCRSHNEQF
TRBV10-3 AISEDSSVYGYT
TRBV7-9 ASSLGTANTEAF
TRBV5-4 ASSFLGASYNEQF
TRBV30 AWSTLAMNTEAF
TRBV19 ASSIGRAYEQY
TRBV14 ASSPPPSGRAQETQY
TRBV27 ASSLVQLNSPLH
TRBV11-3 ASCCDGNRDEQF
TRBV7-9 ASRQTENTEAF
TRBV30 AWRSSGGENEKLF
TRBV3-1/TRBV3-2 ASSQDRTSGSTDTQY
TRBV2 ASRTDSSSGNTIY
TRBV28 ASSFFPSEGAQTGYT
TRBV30 AWYPGQGAAAIY
TRBV7-2 ASSLGTGGRIFSEAF
TRBV7-8 ASSLVRGQGYEQY
TRBV19 ASNLRESPLH
TRBV2 ASSVSQGIYGYT
TRBV9 ASSPAGTGRGEQY
TRBV12-3/TRBV12-4 ASSQSTGFGYT
TRBV28 ASRIGTDYGYT
TRBV11-2 ASSSGGFLETQY
TRBV27 ASSFRSGGTEAF
TRBV6-4 ASSIIGQKDCSGANVLT
TRBV4-2 ASSQEATSGSYEQY
TRBV4-3 ASSQVPRTGELF
TRBV3-1/TRBV3-2 ASSIGTANTEAF
TRBV29-1 SVSRPGTSSGYEQY
TRBV7-7 ASSLRGNTEAF
TRBV7-6 ASSPMAEANYGYT
TRBV11-3 ASSFPLGGTLSNQPQH
TRBV7-6 ASSLAGGGNDEKLF
TRBV9 ASSDRLAGGGGELF
TRBV28 ASSFQSGGGPQRGEKLF
TRBV10-3 AISEAGLALGEQF
TRBV5-6 ASSLGVAGQETQY
TRBV2 ASRLADYEQY
TRBV27 ASSRSGSGNTIY
TRBV18 ASSPLAGGGVYNEQF
TRBV13 ASSFGSHNSPLH
TRBV2 ASSRARENTEAF
TRBV7-6 ASSQSEGLASYNEQF
TRBV30 AWTKGEYGELF
TRBV18 ASSSRQANTGELF
TRBV5-4 ASSFAGGPDNEQF
TRBV6-5 ASTSDRNTGELF